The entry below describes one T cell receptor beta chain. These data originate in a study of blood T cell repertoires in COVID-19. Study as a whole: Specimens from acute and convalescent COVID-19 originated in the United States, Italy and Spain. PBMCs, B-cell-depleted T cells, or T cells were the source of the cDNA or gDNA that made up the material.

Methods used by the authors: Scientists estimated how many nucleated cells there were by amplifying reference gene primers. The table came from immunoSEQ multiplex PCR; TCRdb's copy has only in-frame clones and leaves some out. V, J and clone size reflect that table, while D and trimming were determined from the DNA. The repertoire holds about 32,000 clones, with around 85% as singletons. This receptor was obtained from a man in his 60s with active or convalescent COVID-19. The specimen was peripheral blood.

CDR3 nucleotide sequence: TGTGCCAGCAGCAACCCCAGTAGCGGGGGGACATCCTACAATGAGCAGTTCTTC. Translated, it gives CASSNPSSGGTSYNEQFF. V usage is TRBV7-9 and J usage is TRBJ2-1, with TRBD2 identical over 10 bases. The length of the CDR3 is 18 residues. The J segment lost 1 base and the V segment lost 5 bases, leaving 11 bases of the junction unmatched. The germline CDR1 and CDR2 sequences are SEHNR and FQNEAQ (reference sequence).